These 2 T cell receptor beta chains were all obtained from the same sample, sequenced in a study of blood T cells in healthy people across ages. Using a J-beta primer mix together with a sample-barcoded 5' primer, a second PCR was run for about 6 to 11 cycles. Each CDR3 protein is one row after TCRdb ran MiXCR on the 5' RACE reads. The table records 600,000 to 1,000,000 distinct CDR3 sequences, 55% to 70% of them present only once. Sequencing was performed on blood. Receptors originate from a man younger than 40 in good health.

This chain links TRBV7-2 with TRBJ2-1, with 7 bases matching TRBD1. Losses at the gene ends were 3 bases for V and 3 bases for J; bases not matched to a gene: 5. This CDR3 has 15 residues. Germline loops: CDR1 SGHTA, CDR2 FQGNSA. CDR3 amino acids: CASSLEQGRYNEQFF. The CDR3 DNA sequence: TGTGCCAGCAGCTTGGAACAGGGGCGCTACAATGAGCAGTTCTTC.

CDR3 sequence reads: CASSQDGTSGSVSHEQYF. The CDR3 bases are TGCGCCAGCAGCCAAGATGGAACTAGCGGGAGCGTGTCCCACGAGCAGTACTTC. The chain carries TRBV4-3 and TRBJ2-7; 11 bases are a match to TRBD2. The CDR3 runs 18 residues. Germline lookup yields CDR1 LGHNA and CDR2 YSLEER. With 0 bases clipped from V and 5 bases from J, the junction kept 12 bases outside the gene matches.